This T cell receptor (beta chain) was documented in a study of T cells of healthy individuals. The CDR3 is 12 amino acids. CDR1 is MGHRA, CDR2 YSYEKL, per germline. The ends were cut back, 3 bases at V and 8 bases at J, with 9 bases in the middle. MiXCR, applied by TCRdb to the 5' RACE reads, yields one record per CDR3 protein. The sample consists of 90,000 to 100,000 distinct CDR3 sequences, about 16% of them appearing once. This rearrangement joins TRBV4-1 to TRBJ2-3; perhaps TRBD2 as D (5 bases). The receptor's source is a human donor in good health. The CDR3 is CASSHLEGTQYF. As DNA, the CDR3 is TGCGCCAGCAGCCACCTCGAGGGTACGCAGTATTTT.